The 32 T cell receptor beta chains listed next were all sequenced from one sample in a study of human T cells and chemical hapten exposure. Regarding time point: patch test 1, 2 weeks after DPC sensitization. Treatment: therapeutic diphenylcyclopropenone sensitization with weekly scalp DPC. Using its own MiXCR run on the RACE reads, TCRdb lists one record per CDR3 protein. The repertoire holds some 94,000 distinct CDR3 sequences, roughly 12% seen once, with around 2.2% in the top ten. This sample comprised whole blood, obtained in connection with sensitization to the hapten diphenylcyclopropenone (DPC). These receptors all come from a woman in her thirties or forties with alopecia areata. Some clones in this sample may be carry-over from other donors' samples.

The chain is built from TRBV29-1 and TRBJ2-5, with D perhaps matching TRBD2 (5 bases). The germline V and J ends were trimmed by 8 bases and 0 bases, with 13 bases remaining between them. This CDR3 region has 13 residues. Germline V lookup: CDR1 SQVTM, CDR2 ANQGSEA. The CDR3: CSHGGENQETQYF. CDR3 in DNA: TGCAGCCACGGTGGGGAGAACCAAGAGACCCAGTACTTC.

Notes on this clonotype: Just one base apart from a much larger clone, this may be a read error. The conserved final phenylalanine or tryptophan is absent from the CDR3, which likely points to a read error. The chain carries TRBV6-1 and TRBJ2-3, with TRBD2 identical over 8 bases. The V segment lost 4 bases and the J segment 5 bases; nucleotides outside the gene matches: 2. The CDR3 has 13 residues. Germline V CDR1 and CDR2: MNHNS, SASEGT. The CDR3: CASSVLAGDTQYY. The DNA of the CDR3 is TGTGCCAGCAGTGTCCTAGCGGGAGATACGCAGTATTAT.

This clonotype has more than one count but fewer than ten. CDR3 DNA: TGCAGCGTGCCCCCGGGACAGGGATTTTCGGGTGAGCAGTTCTTC. Translated: CSVPPGQGFSGEQFF. This chain connects TRBV29-1 to TRBJ2-1, with 9 bases fitting TRBD1. This CDR3 region has 15 residues. Germline V gene sequence: CDR1 SQVTM, CDR2 ANQGSEA. V lost 6 bases to trimming and J lost 9 bases; unmatched junction nucleotides: 15.

This chain links TRBV6-2 or TRBV6-3 with TRBJ2-1; 7 nucleotides line up with TRBD2. Germline V gives CDR1 MNHEY, CDR2 SVGEGT. V dropped 8 bases and J dropped 16; count of bases not matched to a gene: 14. The CDR3 totals 12 residues. The CDR3 loop is CASQTSLREKFF. The CDR3 DNA reads as TGTGCCAGCCAGACTAGCCTCCGGGAAAAATTCTTC.

This clonotype occurred a few times. V and J are TRBV28 and TRBJ2-3; 8 bases agree with TRBD1. The length of the CDR3 is 18 residues. Germline V gene sequence: CDR1 MDHEN, CDR2 SYDVKM. After removal of 5 bases from V and 4 bases from J, the junction contained 17 bases not matched to a gene. CDR3 sequence: CASSPPILRAGQADTQYF. The CDR3 nucleotides read TGTGCCAGCAGTCCCCCTATTTTAAGGGCGGGACAGGCAGATACGCAGTATTTT.

V and J are TRBV23-1 and TRBJ1-2; D call uncertain. TRBV23-1 is classed as an ORF, of uncertain function. Between the trimmed V and J ends, which lost 6 bases and 4 bases, there was a span of 12 bases. This CDR3 region has 13 residues. The DNA for the CDR3 is TGCGCCAGCAGCCAAGGAGGGCCCTATGGCTACACCTTC. This sequence encodes CASSQGGPYGYTF.

This clonotype was counted many times. The V and J genes are TRBV28 and TRBJ1-1; unclear D gene. Germline lookup yields CDR1 MDHEN and CDR2 SYDVKM. The V and J ends lost 3 bases and 0 bases respectively, with 5 bases between them. The CDR3 sequence is 13 residues long. The CDR3 spells CASSFGLNTEAFF. CDR3 bases: TGTGCCAGCAGTTTTGGCCTGAACACTGAAGCTTTCTTT. Complete variable domain (other parts from reference TRBV28 and TRBJ1-1): DVKVTQSSRYLVKRTGEKVFLECVQDMDHENMFWYRQDPGLGLRLIYFSYDVKMKEKGDIPEGYSVSREKKERFSLILESASTNQTSMYLCASSFGLNTEAFFGQGTRLTVV.

This clonotype was seen only a few times. The J gene is TRBJ2-2, the V gene TRBV10-3; D could derive from TRBD1 or TRBD2 (5 bases each). V was trimmed by 6 bases and J by 3 bases, leaving 8 bases between them. CDR1 is ENHRY, CDR2 SYGVKD, per germline. The CDR3 sequence is 13 residues long. CDR3 amino acids: CAIRGRDTGELFF. The DNA of the CDR3 is TGTGCCATCAGGGGACGGGACACCGGGGAGCTGTTTTTT.

This clonotype turned up a few times. The rearrangement links TRBV28 to TRBJ2-1; TRBD2 agrees at 7 bases. V was pared by 5 bases and J by 0 bases, with 10 bases of the junction left unmatched. The CDR3 runs 17 residues. The germline gives CDR1 MDHEN, CDR2 SYDVKM. CDR3 sequence: CASSLSVGGSSYNEQFF. The CDR3 DNA reads as TGTGCCAGCAGTCTATCGGTGGGGGGGAGCTCCTACAATGAGCAGTTCTTC.

At least ten counts were recorded for this clonotype. The rearrangement joins TRBV28 to TRBJ2-7; 13 positions agree with TRBD2. Germline trimming cut 1 base from V and 6 bases from J; bases unmatched to any gene: 9. CDR1 and CDR2 from the germline V gene are MDHEN and SYDVKM. The CDR3 is 17 amino acids. This CDR3 is CASSLFGMGLAGSEQYF. As DNA, the CDR3 is TGTGCCAGCAGTTTATTCGGTATGGGACTAGCGGGGAGCGAGCAGTACTTC.

This clonotype was detected only a few times. V is TRBV27 and J is TRBJ2-1, with 9 bases matching TRBD2. The CDR3 has 13 residues. J was trimmed by 6 bases and V by 10 bases; bases with no gene match: 7. Germline V CDR1 and CDR2: MNHEY, SMNVEV (reference sequence). This chain's CDR3 is CATAPGLANEQFF. DNA for the CDR3: TGTGCCACCGCCCCGGGACTAGCCAATGAGCAGTTCTTC.

This clonotype was counted only a few times. In DNA, the CDR3 is TGTGCCAGCAGCCAACGGGGAGATACGCAGTATTTT. This sequence encodes CASSQRGDTQYF. The chain carries TRBV4-2 and TRBJ2-3; perhaps TRBD2 as D (5 bases). V lost 2 bases and J 5 bases, leaving 5 bases between the germline ends. CDR1 is LGHNA and CDR2 is YNFKEQ in the germline V gene. This CDR3 is built from 12 residues.

In its sample, this clonotype was seen many times. The rearrangement uses TRBV7-8 and TRBJ2-7; the D call may be TRBD1 or TRBD2 (5 bases each). The V end lost 5 bases, the J end lost 5 bases, and 16 bases lay between the germline ends. Germline CDR1 reads SGHVS; CDR2 reads FQNEAQ. This CDR3 is built from 14 residues. The CDR3 nucleotides are TGTGCCAGCAGCCGGGACCGACTCGGCCACGAGCAGTACTTC. Its translation is CASSRDRLGHEQYF.

The chain links TRBV12-3 or TRBV12-4 to TRBJ2-7, with 8 bases identical to TRBD2. This CDR3 spans 15 amino acids. The junction had 8 bases not matched to a gene; V was cut back by 5 bases and J by 2 bases. The CDR3 region is CASSLSGGIPYEQYF. The CDR3, as DNA: TGTGCCAGCAGTCTATCGGGAGGGATTCCCTACGAGCAGTACTTC.

This clonotype has just a few counts. The CDR3 protein is CASSLPGGIVSEAFF. The CDR3 DNA follows: TGTGCCAGCAGTTTACCGGGGGGGATCGTTAGTGAAGCTTTCTTT. V gene TRBV28 combines with J gene TRBJ1-1, with D possibly TRBD1 on 5 matching bases. There are 15 residues in the CDR3. Germline V gives CDR1 MDHEN, CDR2 SYDVKM. Trimming took 2 bases from V and 7 from J, leaving 17 bases between them.

There are a few counts of this clonotype. The gene calls are TRBV7-9 and TRBJ1-1; weak D call: TRBD1 (5 bases). Trimming stripped 1 base from V and 5 bases from J, with 14 bases between. The CDR3 sequence is 15 residues long. Looked up from germline, CDR1 is SEHNR and CDR2 is FQNEAQ (reference sequence). CDR3 DNA: TGTGCCAGCAGCTTAGTTTCGGGGGACGGGACTGAAGCTTTCTTT. Amino acids: CASSLVSGDGTEAFF.

This clonotype was seen a few times. The chain joins TRBV18 to TRBJ1-2, with D hard to call. The CDR3 has 15 residues. Germline V gene lookup returns CDR1 KGHSH and CDR2 LQKENI. Between the trimmed V and J ends, which lost 3 bases and 4 bases, there was a span of 15 bases. In DNA form, the CDR3 reads TGTGCCAGCTCACCTCCCGGCCCGGGCGCCTATGGCTACACCTTC. Amino acids: CASSPPGPGAYGYTF.

This clonotype has more than one count but fewer than ten. In nucleotides, the CDR3 is TGCGCCAGCAGCCCCTTAGAAGGGGATGAGACAGATACGCAGTATTTT. Protein sequence: CASSPLEGDETDTQYF. The chain combines TRBV5-1 with TRBJ2-3; D may be TRBD1 (5 bases). This CDR3 contains 16 residues. Trimming left V 4 bases short and J 3 bases short, with 18 bases between. The germline V gene has CDR1 SGHRS and CDR2 YFSETQ.

V gene TRBV28 combines with J gene TRBJ1-1, with 7 nucleotides matching TRBD1. The V and J ends lost 3 bases and 4 bases, in that order; junction bases with no gene match: 5. The CDR3 totals 14 residues. Germline CDR1 reads MDHEN; CDR2 reads SYDVKM. The CDR3 reads CASSFRGGGTEAFF. CDR3 sequence (DNA): TGTGCCAGCAGTTTTCGAGGGGGCGGCACTGAAGCTTTCTTT. Filled out from reference TRBV28 and TRBJ1-1, the complete variable domain reads DVKVTQSSRYLVKRTGEKVFLECVQDMDHENMFWYRQDPGLGLRLIYFSYDVKMKEKGDIPEGYSVSREKKERFSLILESASTNQTSMYLCASSFRGGGTEAFFGQGTRLTVV.

This clonotype was counted many times. J is TRBJ2-5 and V is TRBV3-1; perhaps TRBD2 as D (6 bases). This CDR3 contains 13 residues. CDR1 is LGHDT and CDR2 is YNNKEL in the germline V gene (reference sequence). Trimming pared 3 bases from V and 1 base from J, leaving 6 bases between. CDR3 nucleotide sequence: TGTGCCAGCAGCCAGGGACTCCAAGAGACCCAGTACTTC. Protein sequence: CASSQGLQETQYF.

A remark on this clonotype: Sequence at one end of the junction differs from germline and may be a read error. The chain employs TRBV11-2 and TRBJ2-2, with 11 bases identical to TRBD2. The length of the CDR3 is 15 residues. Germline lookup yields CDR1 SGHAT and CDR2 FQNNGV. In DNA form, the CDR3 reads TGCGCCAGCAGGGCACTAGCGGGAGTAACTGGGGAGCTGCTTTTT. Translated, it gives CASRALAGVTGELLF.

There are a few counts of this clonotype. The V gene is TRBV6-2 or TRBV6-3, the J gene TRBJ2-6, with unresolved D. The CDR3 totals 15 residues. V gave up 0 bases and J gave up 3 bases, with 6 bases separating them. Germline loops: CDR1 MNHEY, CDR2 SVGEGT. The CDR3 protein is CASSYSWVGANVLTF. CDR3 bases: TGTGCCAGCAGTTACTCCTGGGTTGGGGCCAACGTCCTGACTTTC.

This clonotype was seen a few times. This chain uses TRBV27 with TRBJ2-5, with a tentative D call TRBD1 (7 bases). Germline loops: CDR1 MNHEY, CDR2 SMNVEV (reference sequence). The CDR3 is made up of 15 amino acids. Between the trimmed V and J ends, which lost 3 bases and 2 bases, there was a span of 13 bases. The CDR3: CASSFGGTAQETQYF. The CDR3 DNA follows: TGTGCCAGCAGTTTTGGAGGGACAGCACAAGAGACCCAGTACTTC.

In its sample, this clonotype was seen many times. The V and J genes are TRBV7-9 and TRBJ1-2; D may be TRBD1 (6 bases). Germline CDR1 is SEHNR and CDR2 is FQNEAQ (reference sequence). V was trimmed by 4 bases and J by 4 bases, leaving 10 bases between them. The CDR3 covers 13 residues. The CDR3: CASSSRTAYGYTF. The CDR3, as DNA: TGTGCCAGCAGCTCTCGGACAGCCTATGGCTACACCTTC.

V and J are TRBV27 and TRBJ2-1; 8 bases line up with TRBD2. V was pared by 5 bases and J by 5 bases, with 2 bases of the junction left unmatched. The germline V gene has CDR1 MNHEY and CDR2 SMNVEV (reference sequence). CDR3 length: 13 residues. The DNA for the CDR3 is TGTGCCAGCAGTGGAGCGGGAGACAATGAGCAGTTCTTC. Its protein is CASSGAGDNEQFF.

This clonotype was seen a handful of times. The rearrangement uses TRBV7-8 and TRBJ2-5; D is undetermined. The CDR3 is made up of 12 amino acids. The V end was cut by 0 bases, the J end by 5 bases, with 4 bases between. Germline V gene data show CDR1 as SGHVS and CDR2 as FQNEAQ. Here the CDR3 reads CASSLAVETQYF. CDR3 sequence (DNA): TGTGCCAGCAGCTTAGCGGTCGAGACCCAGTACTTC.

V and J are TRBV2 and TRBJ2-7; 7 nucleotides match TRBD1. Germline V gene lookup returns CDR1 SNHLY and CDR2 FYNNEI. Trimming at V came to 6 bases and at J to 0 bases, leaving 11 bases not matched to a gene. The CDR3 is 16 amino acids. This chain's CDR3 is CASRNRGWAASYEQYF. The CDR3, as DNA: TGTGCCAGCAGAAACAGGGGTTGGGCCGCCTCCTACGAGCAGTACTTC.

V is TRBV28 and J is TRBJ2-6; D remains ambiguous. The V end lost 5 bases, the J end lost 0 bases, and 11 bases lay between the germline ends. In germline, CDR1 is MDHEN, CDR2 SYDVKM. This CDR3 is 16 amino acids long. The CDR3 spells CASSPPLGSGANVLTF. The CDR3 DNA reads as TGTGCCAGCAGTCCCCCCTTGGGCTCTGGGGCCAACGTCCTGACTTTC.

This clonotype was seen only a few times. The genes are TRBV7-2 and TRBJ2-1; possibly TRBD2 for D (6 bases). CDR1 is SGHTA and CDR2 is FQGNSA in the germline V gene. Trimming shortened V by 8 bases and J by 8 bases, and 19 bases separated the two germline ends. CDR3 length: 14 residues. CDR3 DNA sequence: TGTGCCAGCGGATCGCGGGGTGTTTACCATGAGCAGTTCTTC. Translation: CASGSRGVYHEQFF.

In its sample, this clonotype was seen many times. The chain couples TRBV20-1 to TRBJ1-5; D is unresolved. The CDR3 has 16 residues. The germline V gene has CDR1 DFQATT and CDR2 SNEGSKA (reference sequence). V lost 5 bases and J lost 6, with 23 bases in between. The CDR3, as DNA: TGCAGTGCTTCAGTTCCGGGGTACAGACGGGGTCAGCCCCAGCATTTT. Translation gives CSASVPGYRRGQPQHF.

The rearrangement joins TRBV6-2 or TRBV6-3 to TRBJ1-4; D possibly corresponds to TRBD1 (6 bases). Looked up from germline, CDR1 is MNHEY and CDR2 is SVGEGT. The V and J ends lost 6 bases and 7 bases respectively, with 15 bases between them. The CDR3 runs 14 residues. The CDR3 here is CASSQDSRGEKLFF. DNA for the CDR3: TGTGCCAGCAGCCAGGACAGCCGAGGTGAAAAACTGTTTTTT.

Only a few counts were recorded for this clonotype. The rearrangement joins TRBV5-1 to TRBJ2-3; D remains ambiguous. V lost 0 bases and J 2 bases, leaving 10 bases between the germline ends. The CDR3 has 15 amino acids. The germline V gene has CDR1 SGHRS and CDR2 YFSETQ. For the CDR3, the DNA is TGCGCCAGCAGCTTGGTGGGCCAGTCCACAGATACGCAGTATTTT. This sequence encodes CASSLVGQSTDTQYF.